This TCR beta chain emerged from a study of blood T cell repertoires in COVID-19. In the authors' methods: Reference gene primer amplification gave nucleated cell count estimates. Assay: immunoSEQ multiplex PCR; the TCRdb copy retains only in-frame clones and omits some. The V and J calls and clone size were taken over from that table, and D and trimming were inferred from the DNA. The sample has roughly 220,000 clones, 82% seen once. Looked up from germline, CDR1 is ENHRY and CDR2 is SYGVKD. The ends were cut back, 5 bases at V and 3 bases at J, with 10 bases in the middle. CDR3 length: 13 amino acids.

The receptor was isolated from a woman of 80 years or more with COVID-19, enrolled during active disease. The chain uses TRBV10-3 and TRBJ2-5; weak D call: TRBD2 (6 bases). Input material: peripheral blood. DNA for the CDR3: TGTGCCATCAGTCAGCCGGGGGAAGAGACCCAGTACTTC. Translation gives CAISQPGEETQYF.